This TCR beta chain appears in the sequencing data of a study of cytomegalovirus exposure and HLA in healthy donors (TCRdb year 2017). About the study as a whole: In an earlier analysis of about 560 of the donors, about 260 Gb of sequence data and approximately 100 million unique TCR beta sequences from about 190 million T cells were reported. An early release that covered several hundred HLA-typed donors contained about 300 gigabases of sequencing data and 85 million to 100 million unique TCR sequences. Of the roughly 400 genotyped donors, over 65% fell in the genetic ancestry cluster associated with self-reported Caucasian donors. The aim of the study was to test whether cataloging public T cell receptors could identify signatures of past pathogen exposure. The study used immunosequencing to profile the T cell repertoires of 670 or so subjects and linked those repertoires to cytomegalovirus serostatus. In addition to the first cohort of 666 subjects, a separate validation cohort of approximately 120 different subjects was used. To predict cytomegalovirus infection status, the study brought together high-throughput TCR immunosequencing, statistical association of individual TCRs with disease status, and machine learning. To study patterns of TCR occurrence, a later analysis re-analyzed previously published TCR beta repertoires from 700 or so donors and added high-resolution HLA genotyping. The later analysis used no new phenotypic data to find candidate immune exposures, relying instead on TCR beta sequences and their occurrence across donors. An earlier analysis of 587 of the donors used high-throughput TCR beta sequencing to judge whether each TCR beta V gene segment behaved as functional or pseudogenic. Donor age, sex, ethnicity and CMV serostatus were compiled alongside the repertoire data. A later genetic analysis used genome-wide SNP genotypes for about 60% of the roughly 700 donors, treating that subset as a discovery cohort. All discovery cohort repertoires had been generated using a single sequencing platform. HLA typing covered class I and class II loci at four-digit resolution. Typing coverage varied by locus: roughly 629-640 donors for A, B, C, DRB1 and DQB1; around 560 for DQA1; around 570 for DPA1; under 490 for DPB1. A handful of DR-DQ haplotypes were treated as single units for association and clustering because of strong linkage in the cohort. Across some 400 genotyped donors of the cohort, an average of about 240,000 unique TCR beta nucleotide sequences per donor were sequenced, and roughly 20% of those sequences were non-productive. What the authors observed across the whole study: According to the authors, the approach could potentially be generalized to other disease states and immunological phenotypes. At a false discovery rate of 0.05, a later analysis linked fewer than 20,000 TCR beta sequences to specific HLA alleles. In a later analysis, TCR association rates were found to vary across HLA loci, with the most associated TCRs seen for DRB1 alleles and the fewest for HLA-C alleles. Most CMV-associated TCR beta chains appeared to be HLA-restricted in a later analysis, and the HLA associations seemed to be driven largely by CMV exposure. A later analysis reported that several top co-occurrence clusters appeared linked to parvovirus B19, influenza, CMV and Epstein-Barr virus. A total of around 150 TCR beta chains were listed by the study as associated with cytomegalovirus. In an earlier analysis of about 600 of the donors, most TCR beta V segments appeared in productive rearrangements about 90% or about 30% of the time, broadly matching IMGT annotations. Assigning TCR associations to individual alleles was difficult when HLA alleles, especially DR and DQ, strongly co-occurred. Roughly uniform sequencing depth across donors was assumed in presence/absence analyses, although this assumption may not hold. This cohort had only TCR beta chains sequenced, and the lack of alpha or paired-chain data limited which features could be detected. A further reported finding was that TCR beta sequences accurately predicted the HLA-A and HLA-B alleles for most subjects in the first cohort. Compared with equally common non-associated chains, HLA-associated TCR beta chains in a later analysis were more clonally expanded and had lower generation probabilities. Some IMGT-functional V segments, including TRBV6-2 and TRBV6-3, could not be told apart with the 87-base-pair reads, so those segments were excluded. A few of the identified cytomegalovirus-associated TCR beta chains were confirmed in vitro to be specific for cytomegalovirus antigens. Correlated functional status among segregating V segments might be attributable to linkage disequilibrium, but an unknown experimental factor could not be ruled out. The classifier was reported to diagnose cytomegalovirus status with high specificity and sensitivity in both the original and validation cohorts. Because counts were too low, some 17 rarely observed V segments, including chromosome 9 orphons, were left out of the earlier analysis of 500 to 650 of the donors. Because HLA typing was unavailable for some donors at each locus, only the typed subset was used in association tests. Most TCR sequences were seen in very few donors, while some public TCRs were found in many individuals. A cluster of highly shared sequence variants was judged likely to represent a technical artifact of the sequencing pipeline. An association between a missense DCLRE1C variant and V-gene and J-gene trimming of TCR beta chains was found in a later genetic analysis and replicated in an independent cohort. In a later genetic analysis, fewer N-insertions in productive TCRs were reported among donors in an Asian-associated ancestry cluster than the roughly 700-donor mean. The only immune exposure information available for the cohort was CMV serostatus.

The cohort was made up of roughly 670 healthy bone marrow donors. Cohort members were all nominally healthy when sampled, although unrecorded immune exposures were likely present. The donor tested CMV seronegative and was one of the 352 seronegative cohort members. A peripheral blood sample was collected from each donor, and TCR beta sequencing was performed on peripheral blood mononuclear cells. Genomic DNA was extracted from the blood cell samples with the Qiagen DNeasy Blood Extraction Kit. CDR1 SGHRS and CDR2 YFSETQ are derived from the germline V gene. The V and J ends are trimmed by 0 bases and 4 bases, leaving 13 bases between them. Measured from the cysteine to the phenylalanine, the CDR3 is 16 residues long. Only the CDR3 part of the read is kept: 48 bases, read in frame from the first base. The library was built by means of the immunoSEQ multiplex PCR assay. The multiplex PCR relied on a mix of 60 forward primers for TCR Vbeta segments and 13 reverse primers for TCR Jbeta segments. Amplification of the CDR3 region of rearranged TCR beta genes was performed with a multiplex PCR assay on genomic DNA. On the Illumina HiSeq System, the amplified TCR beta libraries were sequenced as 87-base-pair reads. As for the authors' bioinformatics: A later analysis counted about 80 million unique TCR beta chains across the 666 repertoires, and approximately 11 million of these chains were shared by at least two donors. Raw reads were error-corrected and collapsed into unique sequences with a nearest-neighbor algorithm that merged closely related sequences to remove PCR and sequencing errors. CDR3 sequences were aligned to IMGT reference sequences to assign V, D and J gene segments. For a sequence to be retained, a match of at least six nucleotides was required to both a V gene segment and a J gene segment. A rearrangement was called productive if the CDR3 had no stop codons and remained in frame with V and J, and every other rearrangement was called non-productive. Following IMGT convention, CDR3 was defined as the stretch from the second conserved V-encoded cysteine up to the conserved J-encoded phenylalanine. The earlier analysis of about 530 of the donors excluded any sequence lacking an unambiguous match to a single V gene segment. In an earlier analysis of roughly 500 of the donors, V segments were called functional above 56.7% productive rearrangements and were called segregating when the between-donor standard deviation exceeded 5%. To diagnose cytomegalovirus status from the catalog of TCR beta chain sequences, a statistical classification framework was built. A later analysis assigned V and J genes by comparing TCR nucleotide sequences with IMGT/GENE-DB human TR gene sequences. Using the TCRdist pipeline, a later analysis assigned CDR3 sequences along with most-parsimonious VDJ recombination scenarios. In a later analysis, each TCR beta chain was defined by its CDR3 amino acid sequence together with its V-gene family, and reads without a unique V-gene family were excluded. In a later analysis, 500 to 700 highly shared, low-generation-probability nucleotide sequences were removed to address suspected cross-contamination and a sequencing artifact. In a later analysis, a clonal expansion index was calculated for each public chain from normalized within-repertoire ranks of inferred template counts. A later analysis computed generation probabilities with a VDJ recombination model fitted to out-of-frame rearrangements, and checked the results against IGoR. Hypergeometric tests were used in a later analysis to score TCR-TCR, TCR-HLA and TCR-CMV co-occurrence, with a repertoire-size bias correction applied to the TCR pairs. In a later analysis, false discovery rates were estimated by permuting HLA or CMV assignments 20 times. In a later analysis, co-occurring TCRs were grouped with DBSCAN, and TCRdist sequence similarity was added when clustering was performed within HLA-allele-positive subsets. Co-occurrence clustering excluded repertoires with fewer than 30,000 or more than 120,000 public chains, plus five with anomalous nucleotide sharing. Not all clones reach the TCRdb copy of this immuneACCESS table, which keeps in-frame sequences only. Checked studies attribute under half of the gap to unresolved V genes and leave the rest unexplained. Clone size and V and J calls were adopted from that table, with D and trimming inferred from the DNA. The sample profile shows about 140,000 clones; 60% to 80% of them were found once. The ten largest make up about 3.1% of the sample.

In the case of this clone: This clone's antigen is unknown. No clone much larger than this one lies a single base away; base qualities are absent.

What was sequenced was PBMCs. The chain couples TRBV5-1 to TRBJ2-2; perhaps TRBD2 is the D gene, with 5 bases matching. The clonotype was recovered from a man aged 35 to 55 in good health and CMV-seronegative. The CDR3 loop reads CASSLVDGEGTGELFF. The sequence in DNA is TGCGCCAGCAGCTTGGTGGACGGGGAAGGCACCGGGGAGCTGTTTTTT.